This T cell receptor (beta chain) stems from a study of glioma-infiltrating T cells. The wider study: Presurgical dexamethasone in glioma patients lasted six or fewer days. Blood libraries targeted about 4- to 10-fold coverage of 910,000 or so T cells.

The iRepertoire nested amplicon-rescue multiplex PCR amplified TCR alpha and beta CDR3s from RNA. TCRdb reprocessed the multiplex PCR reads with MiXCR, giving one entry per CDR3 protein. The sample gives about 410,000 distinct CDR3 sequences, more than 35% of which show up once; 9.5% to 15% is in the top ten. Study-wide findings and caveats: A blood CDR3 motif signature was depleted in highly divergent patients. Very few CDR3 sequences were shared between tissue and blood.

In regard to this clonotype: What it recognizes is unknown.

Per the germline V gene, CDR1 is SGHRS and CDR2 is YFSETQ. The CDR3 contains 16 residues. The TCR was taken from a human donor with low-grade glioma or glioblastoma, undergoing nonglioma brain surgery, or in good health (not recorded which). This rearrangement joins TRBV5-1 to TRBJ2-1, with TRBD2 matching 7 bases. The assigned J gene may be wrong: the sequence end matches TRBJ2-5 better. The sample consisted of glioma tissue, nonneoplastic brain tissue, or PBMCs (not recorded which). CDR3 sequence reads: CASSLTGRIGGETQYF. CDR3 DNA: TGCGCCAGCAGCTTGACCGGGAGGATAGGTGGAGAGACCCAGTACTTC.